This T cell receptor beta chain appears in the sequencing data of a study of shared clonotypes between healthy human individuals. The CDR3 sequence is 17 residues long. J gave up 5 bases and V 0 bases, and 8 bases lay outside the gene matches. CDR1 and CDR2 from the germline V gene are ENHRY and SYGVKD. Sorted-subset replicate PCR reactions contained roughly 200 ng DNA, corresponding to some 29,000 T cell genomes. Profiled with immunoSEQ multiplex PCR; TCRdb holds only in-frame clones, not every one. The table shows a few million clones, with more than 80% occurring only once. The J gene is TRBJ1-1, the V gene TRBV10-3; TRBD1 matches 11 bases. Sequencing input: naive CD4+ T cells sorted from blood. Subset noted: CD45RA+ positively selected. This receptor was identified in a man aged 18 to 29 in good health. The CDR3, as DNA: TGTGCCATCAGTGAGTCGGTGCCCGGACAGGGGGCTACTGAAGCTTTCTTT. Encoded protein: CAISESVPGQGATEAFF.